This TCR beta chain was retrieved from a study of T cells in Graves' hyperthyroidism and ophthalmopathy. V lost 11 bases, J lost 0 bases, and 11 bases lay in between. The CDR3 runs 14 residues. The germline V gene has CDR1 LNHDA and CDR2 SQIVND (reference sequence). TCR beta CDR3 region amplification was performed from RNA transcripts. HTBI primers were employed in a first-round RT-PCR of the TCR CDR3. TCRdb re-called the multiplex PCR reads through MiXCR, storing one row per CDR3 protein. The table includes about 620,000 distinct CDR3 sequences, about 17% detected once. This clonotype was seen only a few times. Its antigen is currently unknown. The study, taken as a whole, reports: The model made its ophthalmopathy prediction, and onset followed a median roughly 6.5 months later. Blood samples included most of the expanded thyroid clonotypes exceeding 0.001.

Sequencing was performed on blood. The chain joins TRBV19 to TRBJ1-6; D gene ambiguous. The sequence was collected from a woman under 40 with Graves' hyperthyroidism. CDR3 sequence reads: CAASSSSYNSPLHF. DNA of the CDR3: TGTGCCGCCTCTAGCAGCTCCTATAATTCACCCCTCCACTTT.